Below, 12 T cell receptor beta chains from the same sample are listed, as sequenced in a study of OX40 agonist ivuxolimab in advanced cancers. The method was immunoSEQ multiplex PCR; TCRdb's version includes in-frame clones alone and lacks a portion of them. Counted here are some 44,000 clones, 82% occurring once; the ten biggest clones make up roughly 24%. The input for sequencing was CD4+ or CD8+ T cells sorted from blood, taken in a trial of the OX40 agonist ivuxolimab. These receptors were taken from an adult with an advanced solid tumor such as melanoma, head and neck, liver or kidney cancer.

The chain recombines TRBV28 with TRBJ1-4; D unclear. This CDR3 has 15 residues. Trimming removed 3 bases from V and 0 bases from J, with 8 bases in between. The germline CDR1 and CDR2 sequences are MDHEN and SYDVKM. The CDR3 sequence: CASSFRQSTNEKLFF. For the CDR3, the DNA is TGTGCCAGCAGTTTCAGGCAGTCAACTAATGAAAAACTGTTTTTT. The complete variable domain, with remaining parts taken from reference TRBV28 and TRBJ1-4, reads DVKVTQSSRYLVKRTGEKVFLECVQDMDHENMFWYRQDPGLGLRLIYFSYDVKMKEKGDIPEGYSVSREKKERFSLILESASTNQTSMYLCASSFRQSTNEKLFFGSGTQLSVL.

This chain links TRBV5-1 with TRBJ2-3, with 16 bases lining up with TRBD2. V was pared by 4 bases and J by 14 bases, with 13 bases of the junction left unmatched. The germline gives CDR1 SGHRS, CDR2 YFSETQ. The CDR3 loop spans 16 amino acids. DNA for the CDR3: TGCGCCAGCAGCGCGGGACTAGCGGGGGGGCAATATACATGGTATTTT. Amino acid sequence: CASSAGLAGGQYTWYF.

The J gene is TRBJ2-1, the V gene TRBV4-1, with 9 nucleotides matching TRBD2. With 1 base clipped from V and 5 bases from J, the junction kept 6 bases outside the gene matches. CDR1 is MGHRA, CDR2 YSYEKL, per germline. This CDR3 is 16 amino acids long. CDR3 loop: CASSQARASGNNEQFF. Here the CDR3 DNA reads TGCGCCAGCAGCCAAGCCAGGGCTAGCGGGAACAATGAGCAGTTCTTC.

J is TRBJ1-5 and V is TRBV5-1, with 11 bases lining up with TRBD1. The CDR3 loop spans 14 amino acids. The V segment lost 4 bases and the J segment 6 bases; nucleotides outside the gene matches: 3. Per the germline V gene, CDR1 is SGHRS and CDR2 is YFSETQ. DNA of the CDR3: TGCGCCAGCAGCGCCGGACAGGGGGCTCAGCCCCAGCATTTT. The encoded protein is CASSAGQGAQPQHF.

The chain links TRBV7-2 to TRBJ1-1, with D maybe TRBD1 (5 bases). The CDR3 is 13 residues long. Trimming pared 4 bases from V and 5 bases from J, leaving 11 bases between. The germline V gene has CDR1 SGHTA and CDR2 FQGNSA. The CDR3: CASSSLTGTEAFF. The CDR3 DNA reads as TGTGCCAGCAGCTCCCTAACAGGTACTGAAGCTTTCTTT.

The V call is TRBV19, the J call TRBJ2-1, with TRBD2 matching 8 bases. CDR1 is LNHDA, CDR2 SQIVND, per germline (reference sequence). The junction had 6 bases not matched to a gene; V was cut back by 4 bases and J by 4 bases. The CDR3 length is 15 residues. CDR3 DNA sequence: TGTGCCAGTAGTAAAACTAGCGGAGAGTACAATGAGCAGTTCTTC. This codes for CASSKTSGEYNEQFF.

The chain employs TRBV5-6 and TRBJ1-2, with D unresolved. V lost 4 bases to trimming and J lost 4 bases, with 11 bases between them. The germline V gene encodes CDR1 SGHDT and CDR2 YYEEEE. This CDR3 spans 13 amino acids. The CDR3 reads CASSEDEGYGYTF. The CDR3 nucleotides are TGTGCCAGCAGCGAGGACGAGGGCTATGGCTACACCTTC.

A single count supports this clone. The J gene is TRBJ2-5, the V gene TRBV29-1; a weak D match, TRBD2 (6 bases). V was cut by 5 bases and J by 2 bases, with 18 bases left in between. This CDR3 region has 15 residues. Germline values: CDR1 SQVTM, CDR2 ANQGSEA. The chain's CDR3 is CSVWYFGDLQETQYF. The CDR3 DNA reads as TGCAGCGTTTGGTATTTTGGGGACTTACAAGAGACCCAGTACTTC.

The rearrangement links TRBV18 to TRBJ1-2, with 9 bases matching TRBD1. J gave up 5 bases and V 3 bases, and 13 bases lay outside the gene matches. Germline values: CDR1 KGHSH, CDR2 LQKENI. The CDR3 spans 17 residues. CDR3 nucleotide sequence: TGTGCCAGCTCACCGATGTTACCGGGACAGGGAATTTATGGCTACACCTTC. This gives the protein CASSPMLPGQGIYGYTF. Using reference TRBV18 and TRBJ1-2 for the parts outside the CDR3, the full variable domain is NAGVMQNPRHLVRRRGQEARLRCSPMKGHSHVYWYRQLPEEGLKFMVYLQKENIIDESGMPKERFSAEFPKEGPSILRIQQVVRGDSAAYFCASSPMLPGQGIYGYTFGSGTRLTVV.

DNA of the CDR3: TGCGCCAGCAGCCAAGGGAACTACGAGCAGTACTTC. Its protein is CASSQGNYEQYF. V usage is TRBV4-3 and J usage is TRBJ2-7; D is ambiguous. This CDR3 is built from 12 residues. V lost 1 base to trimming and J lost 3 bases, with 4 bases between them. The germline gives CDR1 LGHNA, CDR2 YSLEER.

The rearrangement uses TRBV12-5 and TRBJ1-5, with TRBD1 matching 11 bases. V lost 3 bases and J lost 4; bases outside the gene matches: 11. The V gene's germline CDR1 is LGHNT and CDR2 FRNRAP. The CDR3 is 18 amino acids. The chain's CDR3 is CASGFGPPGQGGNQPQHF. The CDR3 bases are TGTGCTAGTGGTTTTGGGCCCCCGGGACAGGGGGGGAATCAGCCCCAGCATTTT.

This rearrangement joins TRBV13 to TRBJ2-7; perhaps D is TRBD1 or TRBD2 (6 bases each). CDR1 is PRHDT, CDR2 FYEKMQ, per germline (reference sequence). The CDR3 is made up of 14 amino acids. V lost 4 bases to trimming and J lost 2 bases, with 12 bases between them. DNA for the CDR3: TGTGCCAGCAGCTCGAGGGGGGATCCCTACGAGCAGTACTTC. Amino acids: CASSSRGDPYEQYF.